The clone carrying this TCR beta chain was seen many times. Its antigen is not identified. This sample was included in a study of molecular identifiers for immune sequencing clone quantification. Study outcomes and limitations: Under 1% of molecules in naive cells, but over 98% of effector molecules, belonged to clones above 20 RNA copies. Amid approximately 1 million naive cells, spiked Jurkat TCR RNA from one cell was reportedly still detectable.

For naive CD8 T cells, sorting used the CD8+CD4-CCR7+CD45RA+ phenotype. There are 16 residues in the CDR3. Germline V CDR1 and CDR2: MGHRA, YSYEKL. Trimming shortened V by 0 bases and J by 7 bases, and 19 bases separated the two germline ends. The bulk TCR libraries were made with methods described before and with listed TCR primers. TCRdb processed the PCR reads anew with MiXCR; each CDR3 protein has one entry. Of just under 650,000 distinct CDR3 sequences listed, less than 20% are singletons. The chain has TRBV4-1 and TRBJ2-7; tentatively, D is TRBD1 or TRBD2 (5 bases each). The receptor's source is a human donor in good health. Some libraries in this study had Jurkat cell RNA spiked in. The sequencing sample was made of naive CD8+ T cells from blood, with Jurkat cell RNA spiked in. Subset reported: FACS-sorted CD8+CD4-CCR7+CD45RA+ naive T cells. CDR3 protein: CASSQDLMEVGVEQYF. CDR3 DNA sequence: TGCGCCAGCAGCCAAGATTTAATGGAGGTGGGGGTAGAGCAGTACTTC.